Only a few counts were recorded for the clone carrying this TCR beta chain. What it binds is unknown. Study conclusions and caveats: Tumor memory CD4+ T cell TCR gene usage was found to cluster with blood and lymph node memory CD4+ cells and with lymph node naive CD4+ cells. Tumor Treg TCRs overlapped most with tumor naive CD4+ cells.

J was trimmed by 5 bases and V by 0 bases; bases with no gene match: 11. Germline V lookup: CDR1 SGHTA, CDR2 FQGTGA. This CDR3 contains 17 residues. The memory fraction was CD4+CD45RO+CD25- cells. TCRdb reprocessed the 5' RACE reads via MiXCR and lists one record per CDR3 protein. This sample has 5,000 to 6,500 distinct CDR3 sequences, with approximately 60% found just once. This TCR came from a female donor with breast cancer. The source material was tumor-infiltrating memory CD4+ T cells sorted from the breast tumor. The subset was: memory CD4+ T cells, CD4+CD45RO+CD25-. The V call is TRBV7-3, the J call TRBJ2-3; 7 bases are shared with TRBD2. CDR3 protein: CASSLTSAGSLGDTQYF. As DNA, the CDR3 is TGTGCCAGCAGCTTAACATCAGCGGGGTCCTTAGGAGATACGCAGTATTTT.